This record looks at one TCR beta chain sequence and its context. Antigen unknown. This record belongs to a study of shared clonotypes between healthy human individuals. Across the whole study: For every donor, three CD4 naive, three CD4 memory, two CD8 naive and one CD8 memory plates were used.

CDR1 LGHNA and CDR2 YSLEER come from the germline V gene. The CDR3 has 15 amino acids. V lost 4 bases to trimming and J lost 8 bases, with 17 bases between them. In the naive CD8 group, cells lacked CD45RO and were positively selected for CCR7, so terminally differentiated effector memory CD45RA+ cells were left out. All donors were Caucasian adults living in Nashville, Tennessee. The assay was immunoSEQ multiplex PCR, and TCRdb's table has in-frame clones only and misses some. The sample contains more than 2 million clones, 93% of which appear only once. Findings and caveats of the study: With few donors, the genetic and exposure-history diversity represented was limited.

Sample: naive CD8+ T cells from PBMCs. V and J are TRBV4-3 and TRBJ1-4; a possible D gene is TRBD1 (6 bases). The TCR comes from a man younger than 35 in good health. Some clones in this sample may be carry-over from other donors' samples. The CDR3: CASSRLQGVGEKLFF. Here the CDR3 DNA reads TGCGCCAGCAGCCGATTACAGGGAGTTGGGGAAAAACTGTTTTTT.